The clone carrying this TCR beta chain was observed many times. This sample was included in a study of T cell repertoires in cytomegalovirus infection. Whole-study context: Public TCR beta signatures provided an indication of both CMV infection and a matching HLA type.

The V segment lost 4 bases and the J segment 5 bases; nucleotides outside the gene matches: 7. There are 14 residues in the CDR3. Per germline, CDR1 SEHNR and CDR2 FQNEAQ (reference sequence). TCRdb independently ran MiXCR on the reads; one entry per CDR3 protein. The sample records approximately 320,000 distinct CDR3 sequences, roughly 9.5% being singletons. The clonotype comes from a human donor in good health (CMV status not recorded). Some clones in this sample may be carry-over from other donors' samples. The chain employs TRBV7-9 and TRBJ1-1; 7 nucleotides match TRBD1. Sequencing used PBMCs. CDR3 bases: TGTGCCAGCAGCTCGACAGGGAAAAAGACTGAAGCTTTCTTT. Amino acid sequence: CASSSTGKKTEAFF.